The 26 T cell receptor beta chains in this list originate from one sample, sequenced in a study of T cells in Graves' hyperthyroidism and ophthalmopathy (dated by TCRdb to the late 2010s). The protocol used for the library was multiplex PCR. The data were produced on an Illumina HiSeq 2000. The TCR beta CDR3 regions were amplified from RNA transcripts. The first round of RT-PCR for the TCR CDR3 was performed with the HTBI primer set and the Qiagen OneStep RT-PCR kit. TCRdb applied fastp at Q25 and MiXCR to the public reads, then kept only in-frame beta chains. CDR3 protein sequences are deduplicated, and each keeps its most common genes and DNA. This sample is represented by 350,000 or so distinct CDR3 sequences; 21% of them were singletons. Of the sample, roughly 52% is held by the ten largest clones. Sequenced material: blood. The source is a woman between 45 and 60 years old with Graves' hyperthyroidism.

The sample holds many counts of this clonotype. The chain carries TRBV3-1 and TRBJ1-2; 10 nucleotides align to TRBD1. The CDR3 has 19 amino acids. Germline V gene lookup returns CDR1 LGHDT and CDR2 YNNKEL (reference sequence). With 4 bases clipped from V and 2 bases from J, the junction kept 16 bases outside the gene matches. The CDR3 bases are TGTGCCAGCAGCCCCTCGACAGGGGGCCTTCCTCATATAAACTATGGCTACACCTTC. Translation: CASSPSTGGLPHINYGYTF. The full variable domain, with the rest looked up from reference TRBV3-1 and TRBJ1-2, is DTAVSQTPKYLVTQMGNDKSIKCEQNLGHDTMYWYKQDSKKFLKIMFSYNNKELIINETVPNRFSPKSPDKAHLNLHINSLELGDSAVYFCASSPSTGGLPHINYGYTFGSGTRLTVV.

This clonotype was seen at least ten times. The chain is built from TRBV6-6 and TRBJ2-7; 15 nucleotides agree with TRBD2. The CDR3 is 16 residues long. After removal of 2 bases from V and 7 bases from J, the junction contained 6 bases not matched to a gene. Germline V CDR1 and CDR2: MNHNY, SVGAGI (reference sequence). Written as DNA, the CDR3 is TGTGCCAGCAGTTACCGGACTAGCGGGGGGGCCTTTGAGCAGTACTTC. It codes for CASSYRTSGGAFEQYF.

This clonotype was seen ten or more times. This chain links TRBV4-1 with TRBJ2-7; perhaps TRBD2 as D (5 bases). The CDR3 is 14 residues long. The V gene lost 0 bases and the J gene lost 6 bases, with 12 bases spanning the gap. Germline CDR1 and CDR2: MGHRA and YSYEKL. The CDR3 bases are TGCGCCAGCAGCCAAGAAGAAATGAGGGTCGAGCAGTACTTC. It yields the protein CASSQEEMRVEQYF.

Worth noting for this clonotype: The junction differs from germline at one of its ends, possibly a read error. This sequence joins TRBV28 and TRBJ2-1, with D perhaps being TRBD1 or TRBD2 (5 bases each). The CDR3 is 14 amino acids. Germline V gene data show CDR1 as MDHEN and CDR2 as SYDVKM. The CDR3 nucleotides read TGTGCCGGCAGTCCCGGGACCTTCCACAATGAGCAGTTCTTC. Amino acids: CAGSPGTFHNEQFF.

The chain uses TRBV7-3 and TRBJ1-6; no clear D. V was trimmed by 5 bases and J by 7 bases, leaving 15 bases between them. This CDR3 is built from 15 residues. Germline assignment: CDR1 SGHTA and CDR2 FQGTGA. The CDR3, as DNA: TGTGCCAGCAGCCAAGAAGCGGGTTTGAATTCACCCCTCCACTTT. It encodes CASSQEAGLNSPLHF.

This clonotype was found many times. The chain carries TRBV28 and TRBJ2-1; TRBD2 aligns across 13 bases. The trim removed 5 bases at V and 8 bases at J, leaving 3 bases unmatched. CDR1 and CDR2 (germline): MDHEN, SYDVKM. The CDR3 sequence is 14 residues long. The CDR3 sequence: CASSPGLAGDEQFF. The CDR3 nucleotides are TGTGCCAGCAGTCCTGGACTAGCGGGAGATGAGCAGTTCTTC.

This clonotype showed up just a few times. This chain connects TRBV5-6 to TRBJ2-5; TRBD1 matches at 7 bases. V shed 3 bases and J 7 bases; nucleotides not matched to a gene: 9. Looked up from germline, CDR1 is SGHDT and CDR2 is YYEEEE. This CDR3 spans 14 amino acids. CDR3 protein: CASSSRQGSRTQYF. The DNA for the CDR3 is TGTGCCAGCAGCTCACGACAGGGATCAAGGACCCAGTACTTC.

This clonotype was observed a few times. The CDR3 bases are TGTGCCACCAGCAGAGTACTTGGACAGCAAGAGACCCAGTACTTC. The encoded protein is CATSRVLGQQETQYF. The chain is built from TRBV15 and TRBJ2-5; a weak D match, TRBD1 (6 bases). V lost 1 base to trimming and J lost 2 bases, with 11 bases between them. From germline, CDR1 is LNHNV and CDR2 YYDKDF (reference sequence). The CDR3 consists of 15 residues.

There are many counts of this clonotype. The rearrangement links TRBV5-5 to TRBJ2-3; D is perhaps TRBD1 (5 bases). Trimming took 5 bases from V and 1 from J, leaving 20 bases between them. Looked up from germline, CDR1 is SGHKS and CDR2 is YYEKEE (reference sequence). This CDR3 spans 17 amino acids. The CDR3 protein is CASRHHFRVGGTDTQYF. CDR3 nucleotide sequence: TGTGCCAGCAGACATCACTTCAGGGTAGGGGGCACAGATACGCAGTATTTT.

This clonotype appeared many times. This chain uses TRBV30 with TRBJ2-7; tentatively, D is TRBD2 (5 bases). Germline-derived CDR1 and CDR2 are GTSNPN and SVGIG (reference sequence). Between the trimmed V and J ends, which lost 1 base and 7 bases, there was a span of 17 bases. This CDR3 comprises 14 residues. The CDR3 is CAWSELLLTGEQYF. The CDR3, as DNA: TGTGCCTGGAGTGAATTGCTGCTAACGGGGGAGCAGTACTTC.

This sequence joins TRBV30 and TRBJ2-7; 7 bases agree with TRBD2. The CDR3 sequence is 12 residues long. Germline V gene data show CDR1 as GTSNPN and CDR2 as SVGIG (reference sequence). With V trimmed by 4 bases and J by 3 bases, 3 bases remained unmatched. For the CDR3, the DNA is TGTGCCTGGACTAGCGGTTACTACGAGCAGTACTTC. Translation gives CAWTSGYYEQYF.

This clonotype has a count of ten or more. The chain joins TRBV6-1 to TRBJ1-1; D is unresolved. V was shortened by 5 bases and J by 0 bases, with 7 bases between the two germline ends. The CDR3 loop spans 13 amino acids. The V gene's germline CDR1 is MNHNS and CDR2 SASEGT. The CDR3 DNA reads as TGTGCCAGCAGTTCCTCAATGAACACTGAAGCTTTCTTT. This translates into CASSSSMNTEAFF.

The genes are TRBV18 and TRBJ2-7; 8 bases are shared with TRBD1. Losses at the gene ends were 3 bases for V and 6 bases for J; bases not matched to a gene: 7. The CDR3 runs to 14 residues. The V gene's germline CDR1 is KGHSH and CDR2 LQKENI. The CDR3 DNA reads as TGTGCCAGCTCACCTCCGACAGGGGAGGTCGAGCAGTACTTC. Encoded protein: CASSPPTGEVEQYF.

This clonotype has just a few counts. This rearrangement joins TRBV10-3 to TRBJ2-2; no firm D call. V shed 0 bases and J shed 9 bases, with 11 bases lying between them. Germline loops: CDR1 ENHRY, CDR2 SYGVKD. The CDR3 has 14 amino acids. The CDR3 nucleotides are TGTGCCATCAGTGAGTCGCAAACAAGCTGGGAGCTGTTTTTT. It encodes CAISESQTSWELFF.

This clonotype was seen repeatedly, ten times or more. The V call is TRBV19, the J call TRBJ1-4; D is unresolved. In germline, CDR1 is LNHDA, CDR2 SQIVND (reference sequence). The CDR3 runs to 14 residues. Deletions cut 3 bases from V and 7 bases from J, with 12 bases between. CDR3 nucleotide sequence: TGTGCCAGTAGTATCAACCTTCAGAGTGAAAAACTGTTTTTT. It specifies CASSINLQSEKLFF.

The V gene is TRBV15, the J gene TRBJ2-3; D tentatively fits TRBD1 or TRBD2 (6 bases each). V gave up 0 bases and J gave up 1 base, with 11 bases separating them. From germline, CDR1 is LNHNV and CDR2 YYDKDF (reference sequence). This CDR3 region has 16 residues. CDR3 DNA: TGTGCCACCAGCAGAGATCGGGGGCGAGGCACAGATACGCAGTATTTT. It encodes CATSRDRGRGTDTQYF.

This clonotype was recorded at least ten times. The chain links TRBV28 to TRBJ1-2; D not certain. Trimming pared 4 bases from V and 9 bases from J, leaving 12 bases between. Per the germline V gene, CDR1 is MDHEN and CDR2 is SYDVKM. This CDR3 is 12 amino acids long. The CDR3 coding sequence is TGTGCCAGCAGTTCGTTGACTGAACGCTACACCTTC. Protein: CASSSLTERYTF.

This clonotype was observed at least ten times. V and J are TRBV3-1 and TRBJ1-1; no firm D call. Looked up from germline, CDR1 is LGHDT and CDR2 is YNNKEL (reference sequence). Trimming removed 0 bases from V and 5 bases from J, with 10 bases in between. CDR3 length equals 14 residues. The CDR3 here is CASSQDGKGTEAFF. CDR3 nucleotides: TGTGCCAGCAGCCAAGATGGTAAAGGGACTGAAGCTTTCTTT.

This clonotype was seen more than once but under ten times. This chain links TRBV6-6 with TRBJ1-1, with TRBD1 matching 7 bases. CDR1 is MNHNY, CDR2 SVGAGI, per germline (reference sequence). J was trimmed by 0 bases and V by 2 bases; bases with no gene match: 6. This CDR3 is 16 amino acids long. The CDR3, as DNA: TGTGCCAGCAGTTACGGGGGACAGCTCATGAACACTGAAGCTTTCTTT. Protein product: CASSYGGQLMNTEAFF.

The chain employs TRBV12-3 or TRBV12-4 and TRBJ1-4; D might be TRBD1 (6 bases). This CDR3 contains 14 residues. V was shortened by 4 bases and J by 4 bases, with 10 bases between the two germline ends. In DNA, the CDR3 is TGTGCCAGCAGTTCGGCGGACAGTAATGAAAAACTGTTTTTT. Protein: CASSSADSNEKLFF.

This clonotype was observed at least ten times. The V gene is TRBV27, the J gene TRBJ2-7, with 7 bases aligning to TRBD2. The V and J ends lost 8 bases and 1 base, in that order; junction bases with no gene match: 8. The CDR3 length is 14 residues. Looked up from germline, CDR1 is MNHEY and CDR2 is SMNVEV (reference sequence). The CDR3 reads CASGRLAESYEQYF. The CDR3 bases are TGTGCCAGCGGACGGCTAGCGGAATCCTACGAGCAGTACTTC.

The chain links TRBV14 to TRBJ2-1; TRBD2 matches 7 bases. The J segment lost 4 bases and the V segment lost 2 bases, leaving 5 bases of the junction unmatched. Germline V lookup: CDR1 SGHDN, CDR2 FVKESK. The CDR3 extends over 15 amino acids. This CDR3 reads CASSQSLAVYNEQFF. DNA of the CDR3: TGTGCCAGCAGCCAAAGCCTAGCGGTATACAATGAGCAGTTCTTC.

This clonotype was picked up many times. CDR3: CASSLESHSTAYEQYF. CDR3 coding DNA: TGCGCCAGCAGCTTGGAGAGCCACTCGACGGCCTACGAGCAGTACTTC. The chain combines TRBV5-1 with TRBJ2-7, with D hard to call. This CDR3 comprises 16 residues. Between the trimmed V and J ends, which lost 0 bases and 2 bases, there was a span of 15 bases. The germline CDR1 and CDR2 sequences are SGHRS and YFSETQ. The full variable domain, with the rest looked up from reference TRBV5-1 and TRBJ2-7, is KAGVTQTPRYLIKTRGQQVTLSCSPISGHRSVSWYQQTPGQGLQFLFEYFSETQRNKGNFPGRFSGRQFSNSRSEMNVSTLELGDSALYLCASSLESHSTAYEQYFGPGTRLTVT.

With regard to this clonotype: A much larger clone sits a single nucleotide away, making a read error possible. The V call is TRBV28, the J call TRBJ1-1; D is undetermined. V lost 4 bases and J 7 bases, leaving 13 bases between the germline ends. The CDR3 sequence is 13 residues long. CDR1 MDHEN and CDR2 SYDVKM come from the germline V gene. CDR3 DNA sequence: TGTGCCAGCAGTTCTATTAAAAGGATTGAAGCTTTCTTT. Protein product: CASSSIKRIEAFF.

The V and J genes are TRBV3-1 and TRBJ1-5; 8 positions match TRBD1. This CDR3 comprises 16 residues. Germline V lookup: CDR1 LGHDT, CDR2 YNNKEL (reference sequence). V shed 3 bases and J 7 bases; nucleotides not matched to a gene: 11. CDR3 DNA sequence: TGTGCCAGCAGCCATGGGGACAGGCTTGGGGGACAGCCCCAGCATTTT. Its protein product is CASSHGDRLGGQPQHF. The whole variable domain, filled in from reference TRBV3-1 and TRBJ1-5, reads DTAVSQTPKYLVTQMGNDKSIKCEQNLGHDTMYWYKQDSKKFLKIMFSYNNKELIINETVPNRFSPKSPDKAHLNLHINSLELGDSAVYFCASSHGDRLGGQPQHFGDGTRLSIL.

This clonotype was seen ten or more times. This sequence joins TRBV28 and TRBJ2-3; 11 bases align to TRBD2. CDR1 is MDHEN, CDR2 SYDVKM, per germline. Trimming at V came to 6 bases and at J to 11 bases, leaving 13 bases not matched to a gene. This CDR3 has 15 residues. In DNA, the CDR3 is TGTGCCAGCAGCCCGACTAGCGGGGAAGGGTGGGGGCAGTATTTT. Translation: CASSPTSGEGWGQYF.